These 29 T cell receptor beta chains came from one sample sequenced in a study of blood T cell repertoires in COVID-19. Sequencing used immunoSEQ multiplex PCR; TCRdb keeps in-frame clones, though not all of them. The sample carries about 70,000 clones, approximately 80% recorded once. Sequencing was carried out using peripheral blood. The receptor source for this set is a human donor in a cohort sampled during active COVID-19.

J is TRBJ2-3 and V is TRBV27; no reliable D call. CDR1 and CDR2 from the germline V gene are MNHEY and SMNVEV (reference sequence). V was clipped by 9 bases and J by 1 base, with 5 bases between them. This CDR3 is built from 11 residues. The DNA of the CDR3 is TGTGCCAGTATTGGCACAGATACGCAGTATTTT. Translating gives CASIGTDTQYF.

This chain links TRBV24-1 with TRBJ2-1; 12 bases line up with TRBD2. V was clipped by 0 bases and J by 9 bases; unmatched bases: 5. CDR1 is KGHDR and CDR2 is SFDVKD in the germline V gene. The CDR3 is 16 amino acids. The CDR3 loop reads CATSDLGTSGFGEQFF. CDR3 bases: TGTGCCACCAGTGATTTGGGGACTAGCGGGTTTGGTGAGCAGTTCTTC.

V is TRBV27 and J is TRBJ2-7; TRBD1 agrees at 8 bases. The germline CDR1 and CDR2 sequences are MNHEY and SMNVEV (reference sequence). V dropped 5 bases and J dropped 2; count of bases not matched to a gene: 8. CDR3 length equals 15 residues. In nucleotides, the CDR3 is TGTGCCAGCAGTCCCGACAGGGGTCGGACCTACGAGCAGTACTTC. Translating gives CASSPDRGRTYEQYF.

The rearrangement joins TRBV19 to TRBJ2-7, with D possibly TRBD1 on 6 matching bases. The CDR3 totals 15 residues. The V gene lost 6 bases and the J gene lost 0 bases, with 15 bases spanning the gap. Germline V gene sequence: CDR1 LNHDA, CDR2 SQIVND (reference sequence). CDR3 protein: CASRENTGNSYEQYF. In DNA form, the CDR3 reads TGTGCCAGTAGGGAAAACACAGGGAACTCCTACGAGCAGTACTTC.

The CDR3 reads CASSIGSGATNEKLFF. DNA of the CDR3: TGTGCCAGTAGTATAGGGTCAGGGGCGACTAATGAAAAACTGTTTTTT. The chain has TRBV19 and TRBJ1-4, with D maybe TRBD1 (6 bases). From germline, CDR1 is LNHDA and CDR2 SQIVND (reference sequence). Trimming shortened V by 1 base and J by 2 bases, and 11 bases separated the two germline ends. This CDR3 is 16 amino acids long.

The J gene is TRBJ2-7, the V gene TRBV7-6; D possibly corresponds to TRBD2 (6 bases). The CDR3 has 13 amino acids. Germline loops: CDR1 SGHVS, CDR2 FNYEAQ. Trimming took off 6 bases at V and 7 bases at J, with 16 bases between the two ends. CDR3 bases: TGTGCCAGCAGTGGTCCGGGAGTGTCTGAGCAGTACTTC. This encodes CASSGPGVSEQYF.

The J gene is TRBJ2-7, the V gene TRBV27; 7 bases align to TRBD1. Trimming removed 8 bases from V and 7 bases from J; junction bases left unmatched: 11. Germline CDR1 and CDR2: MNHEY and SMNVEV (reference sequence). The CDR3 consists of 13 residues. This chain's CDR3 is CASSLQGEREQYF. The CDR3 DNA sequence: TGTGCCAGCTCACTTCAGGGGGAACGGGAGCAGTACTTC.

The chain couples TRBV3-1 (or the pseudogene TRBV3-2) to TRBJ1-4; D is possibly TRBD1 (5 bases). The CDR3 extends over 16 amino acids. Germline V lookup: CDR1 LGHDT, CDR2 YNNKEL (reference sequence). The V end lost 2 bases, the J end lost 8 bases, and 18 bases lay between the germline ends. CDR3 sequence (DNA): TGTGCCAGCAGCCAATGGTCAGGGCTCTTGGCGGAAAAACTGTTTTTT. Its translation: CASSQWSGLLAEKLFF.

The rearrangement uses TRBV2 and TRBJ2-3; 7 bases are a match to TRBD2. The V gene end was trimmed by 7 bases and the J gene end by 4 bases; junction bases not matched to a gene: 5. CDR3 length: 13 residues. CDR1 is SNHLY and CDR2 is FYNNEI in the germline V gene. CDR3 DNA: TGTGCCAGCATTGGGGGAGGGCCAGATACGCAGTATTTT. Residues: CASIGGGPDTQYF.

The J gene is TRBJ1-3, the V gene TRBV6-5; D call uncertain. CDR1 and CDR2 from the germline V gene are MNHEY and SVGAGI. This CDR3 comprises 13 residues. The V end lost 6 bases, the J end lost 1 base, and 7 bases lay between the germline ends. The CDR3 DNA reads TGTGCCAGCAGGGGGAGGTCTGGAAACACCATATATTTT. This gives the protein CASRGRSGNTIYF.

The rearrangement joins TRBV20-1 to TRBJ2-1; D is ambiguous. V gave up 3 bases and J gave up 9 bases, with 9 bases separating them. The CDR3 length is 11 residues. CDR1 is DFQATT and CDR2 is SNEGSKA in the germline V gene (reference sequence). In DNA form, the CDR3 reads TGCAGTGCTAGGGCGGCGGTTGAGCAGTTCTTC. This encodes CSARAAVEQFF.

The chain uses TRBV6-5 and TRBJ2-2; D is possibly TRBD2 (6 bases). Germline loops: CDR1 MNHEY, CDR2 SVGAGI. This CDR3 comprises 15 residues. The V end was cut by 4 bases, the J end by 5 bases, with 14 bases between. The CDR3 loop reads CASSSAGAGTGELFF. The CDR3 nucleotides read TGTGCCAGCAGTTCAGCGGGCGCGGGGACCGGGGAGCTGTTTTTT.

CDR3 sequence (DNA): TGCGCCAGCAGGCCAGGGGGCGTGAACACTGAAGCTTTCTTT. Encoded protein: CASRPGGVNTEAFF. The rearrangement joins TRBV5-1 to TRBJ1-1, with 8 bases matching TRBD1. CDR3 length: 14 residues. Trimming took 5 bases from V and 0 from J; bases not matched to a gene: 3. CDR1 and CDR2 from the germline V gene are SGHRS and YFSETQ.

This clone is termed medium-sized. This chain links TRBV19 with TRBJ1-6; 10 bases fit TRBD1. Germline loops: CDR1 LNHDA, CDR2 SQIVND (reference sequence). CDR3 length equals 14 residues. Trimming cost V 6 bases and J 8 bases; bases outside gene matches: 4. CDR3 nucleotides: TGTGCCAGTAGGATTGGGACAGGGGATTCACCCCTCCACTTT. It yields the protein CASRIGTGDSPLHF.

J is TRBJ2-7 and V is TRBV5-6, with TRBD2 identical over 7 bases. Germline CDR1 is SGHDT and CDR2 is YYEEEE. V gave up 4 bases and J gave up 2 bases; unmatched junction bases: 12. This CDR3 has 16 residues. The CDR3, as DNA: TGTGCCAGCAGCGAAGGCCCGACTAGCCGAACCTACGAGCAGTACTTC. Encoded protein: CASSEGPTSRTYEQYF.

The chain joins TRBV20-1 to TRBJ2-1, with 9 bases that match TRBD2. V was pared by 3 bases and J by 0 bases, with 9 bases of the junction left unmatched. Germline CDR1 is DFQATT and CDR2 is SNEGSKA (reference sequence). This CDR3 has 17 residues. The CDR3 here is CSASDSSGRTSYNEQFF. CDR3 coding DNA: TGCAGTGCTAGTGACTCCAGCGGGAGGACCTCCTACAATGAGCAGTTCTTC.

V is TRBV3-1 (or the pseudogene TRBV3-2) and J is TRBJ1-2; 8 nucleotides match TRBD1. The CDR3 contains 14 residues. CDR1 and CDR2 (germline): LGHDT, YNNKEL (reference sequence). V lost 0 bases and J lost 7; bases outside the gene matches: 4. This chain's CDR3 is CASSQEDREGGYTF. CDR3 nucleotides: TGTGCCAGCAGCCAAGAGGACAGGGAGGGTGGCTACACCTTC.

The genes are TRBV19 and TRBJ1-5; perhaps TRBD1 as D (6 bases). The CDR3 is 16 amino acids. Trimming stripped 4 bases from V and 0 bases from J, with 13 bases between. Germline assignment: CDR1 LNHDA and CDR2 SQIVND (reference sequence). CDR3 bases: TGTGCCAGTAGTAATAGACGGACAGATAGCAATCAGCCCCAGCATTTT. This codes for CASSNRRTDSNQPQHF.

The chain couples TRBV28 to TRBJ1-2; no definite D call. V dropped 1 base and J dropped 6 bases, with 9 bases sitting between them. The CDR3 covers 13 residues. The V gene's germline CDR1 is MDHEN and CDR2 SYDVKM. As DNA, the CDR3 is TGTGCCAGCAGTTTATTAGTTACAGATGGCTACACCTTC. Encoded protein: CASSLLVTDGYTF.

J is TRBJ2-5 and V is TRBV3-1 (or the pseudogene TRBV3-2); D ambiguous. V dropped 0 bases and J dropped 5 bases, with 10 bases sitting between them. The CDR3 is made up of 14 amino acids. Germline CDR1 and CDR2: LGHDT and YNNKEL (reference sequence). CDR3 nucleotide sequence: TGTGCCAGCAGCCAAGAAGACGGGTCGGAGACCCAGTACTTC. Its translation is CASSQEDGSETQYF.

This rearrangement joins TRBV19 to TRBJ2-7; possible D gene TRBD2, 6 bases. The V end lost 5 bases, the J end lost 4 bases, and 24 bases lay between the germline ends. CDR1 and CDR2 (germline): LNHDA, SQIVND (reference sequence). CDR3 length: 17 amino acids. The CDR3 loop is CASSSASTSSLSYEQYF. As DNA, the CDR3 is TGTGCCAGTAGTTCAGCTTCTACTAGCTCCCTTTCATACGAGCAGTACTTC.

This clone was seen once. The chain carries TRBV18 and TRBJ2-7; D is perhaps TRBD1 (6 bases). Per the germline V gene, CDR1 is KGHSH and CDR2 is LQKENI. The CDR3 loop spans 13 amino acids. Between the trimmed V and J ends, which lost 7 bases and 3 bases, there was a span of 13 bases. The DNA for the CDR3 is TGTGCCAGCTTCCGGGACACAGACTACGAGCAGTACTTC. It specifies CASFRDTDYEQYF.

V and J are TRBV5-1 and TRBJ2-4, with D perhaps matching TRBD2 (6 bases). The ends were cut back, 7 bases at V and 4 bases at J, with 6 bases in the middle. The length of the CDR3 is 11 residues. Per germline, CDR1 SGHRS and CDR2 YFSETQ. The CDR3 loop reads CASREKNIQYF. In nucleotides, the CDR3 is TGCGCCAGCCGGGAGAAAAACATTCAGTACTTC.

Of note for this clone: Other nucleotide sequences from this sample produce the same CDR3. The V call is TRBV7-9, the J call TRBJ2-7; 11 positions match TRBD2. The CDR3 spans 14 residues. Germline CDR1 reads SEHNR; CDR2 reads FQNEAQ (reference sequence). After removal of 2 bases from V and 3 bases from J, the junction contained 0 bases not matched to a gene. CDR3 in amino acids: CASSLTSGSYEQYF. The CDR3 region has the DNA TGTGCCAGCAGCTTAACTAGCGGGAGCTACGAGCAGTACTTC.

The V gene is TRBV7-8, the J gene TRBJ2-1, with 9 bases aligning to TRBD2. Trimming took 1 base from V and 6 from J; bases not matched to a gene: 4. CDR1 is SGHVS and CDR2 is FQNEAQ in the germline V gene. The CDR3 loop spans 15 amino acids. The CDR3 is CASSLEGREGNEQFF. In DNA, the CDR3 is TGTGCCAGCAGCTTAGAGGGGCGGGAGGGCAATGAGCAGTTCTTC.

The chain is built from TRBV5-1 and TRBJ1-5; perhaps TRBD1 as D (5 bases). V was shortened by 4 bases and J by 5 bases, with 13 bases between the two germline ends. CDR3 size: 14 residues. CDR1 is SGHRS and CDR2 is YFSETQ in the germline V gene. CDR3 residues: CASSQDSPDQPQHF. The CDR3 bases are TGCGCCAGCAGCCAAGACAGTCCCGATCAGCCCCAGCATTTT.

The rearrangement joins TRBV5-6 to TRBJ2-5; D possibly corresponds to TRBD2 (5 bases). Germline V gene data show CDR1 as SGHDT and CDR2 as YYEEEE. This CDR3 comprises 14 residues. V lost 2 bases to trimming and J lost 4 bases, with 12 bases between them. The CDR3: CASSFSGKRETQYF. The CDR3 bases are TGTGCCAGCAGCTTCTCGGGGAAAAGAGAGACCCAGTACTTC. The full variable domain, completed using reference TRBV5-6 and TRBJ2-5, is DAGVTQSPTHLIKTRGQQVTLRCSPKSGHDTVSWYQQALGQGPQFIFQYYEEEERQRGNFPDRFSGHQFPNYSSELNVNALLLGDSALYLCASSFSGKRETQYFGPGTRLLVL.

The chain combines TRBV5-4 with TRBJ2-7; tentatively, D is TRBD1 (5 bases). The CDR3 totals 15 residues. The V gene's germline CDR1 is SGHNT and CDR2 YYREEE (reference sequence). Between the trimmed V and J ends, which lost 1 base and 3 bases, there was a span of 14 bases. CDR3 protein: CASSLTAGPGYEQYF. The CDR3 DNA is TGTGCCAGCAGCTTGACGGCAGGGCCAGGCTACGAGCAGTACTTC.

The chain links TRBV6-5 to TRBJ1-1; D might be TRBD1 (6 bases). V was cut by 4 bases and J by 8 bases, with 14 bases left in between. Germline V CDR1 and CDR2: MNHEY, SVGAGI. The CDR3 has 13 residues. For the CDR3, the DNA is TGTGCCAGCAGTTTATCACAGGGTCGAGAAGCTTTCTTT. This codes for CASSLSQGREAFF.